The text below deals with one T cell receptor (beta chain). The antigen is undetermined. Other DNA sequences in the same sample also yield this CDR3. This entry comes from a study of shared clonotypes between healthy human individuals. The CDR3 runs to 13 residues. V trimming: 5 bases; J trimming: 1 base; junction bases outside the gene matches: 1. The V gene's germline CDR1 is SGHVS and CDR2 FNYEAQ. Study findings and constraints: Rarefaction exposed incomplete sorted-subset sequencing despite large depth.

TCRdb's copy holds only in-frame clones and misses some; the assay was immunoSEQ multiplex PCR. Of some 2.3 million clones listed, 90% to 95% were seen once; the top ten hold about 0.39%. Sequenced material: naive CD4+ T cells from PBMCs. Noted subset: CD45RA+ positively selected. The TCR originated in a young man in good health. Some clones in this sample may be carry-over from other donors' samples. The chain links TRBV7-6 to TRBJ1-1, with 7 positions matching TRBD1. Here the CDR3 DNA reads TGTGCCAGCAGCCGACAGGGGAACACTGAAGCTTTCTTT. This codes for CASSRQGNTEAFF.